One TCR beta chain is described in this entry. The target of this receptor is not known. No quality values exist for individual bases; no much larger clone is one base distant. The data were taken from a study of cytomegalovirus exposure and HLA in healthy donors listed by TCRdb under 2017. Looking at the study overall: An earlier analysis of more than 550 of the donors reported over 250 Gb of sequence data and around 120 million unique TCR beta sequences obtained from about 180 million T cells. To predict cytomegalovirus infection status, the study brought together high-throughput TCR immunosequencing, statistical association of individual TCRs with disease status, and machine learning. Every discovery cohort repertoire had been produced on one sequencing platform. Among roughly 400 genotyped donors of the cohort, an average of approximately 240,000 unique TCR beta nucleotide sequences was sequenced per donor, of which 15% to 20% were non-productive. The study was designed to test whether signatures of past pathogen exposure could be identified by cataloging public T cell receptors. Rather than using new phenotypic data, the later analysis identified candidate immune exposures from TCR beta sequences and from how often those sequences occurred across donors. A later genetic analysis took genome-wide SNP genotypes for about 65% of the roughly 670 donors and used that subset as a discovery cohort. Typing coverage varied by locus: roughly 629-640 donors for A, B, C, DRB1 and DQB1; more than 500 for DQA1; more than 600 for DPA1; roughly 450 for DPB1. A later analysis re-examined previously published TCR beta repertoires from over 500 donors and added high-resolution HLA genotyping to investigate patterns of TCR occurrence. An early release covering some 640 HLA-typed donors comprised approximately 290 gigabases of sequencing data and 65 million to 100 million unique TCR sequences. Of the 300 to 450 genotyped donors, around 81% fell in the genetic ancestry cluster associated with self-reported Caucasian donors. Donor age, sex, ethnicity and CMV serostatus were compiled alongside the repertoire data. Both class I and class II loci were covered by HLA typing, at four-digit resolution. In an earlier analysis of 587 of the donors, high-throughput TCR beta sequencing was used to judge whether each TCR beta V gene segment behaved as functional or pseudogenic. Roughly 5 DR-DQ haplotypes were handled as single units for association and clustering, since linkage in the cohort was strong. Besides the first cohort of more than 650 subjects, a separate validation cohort made up of over a hundred different subjects was used. The T cell repertoires of some 670 subjects were profiled by immunosequencing and related to cytomegalovirus serostatus.

The cohort was made up of approximately 700 healthy bone marrow donors. At the time of sampling, every cohort member was nominally healthy, though immune exposures that went unrecorded were likely present. The donor tested CMV seronegative and was one of the 352 seronegative cohort members. Every donor gave a peripheral blood sample, and the peripheral blood mononuclear cells from that sample were used for TCR beta sequencing. The Qiagen DNeasy Blood Extraction Kit was used to extract genomic DNA from the blood cell samples. The full study reports these points: The study gave a list of 150 to 200 TCR beta chains associated with cytomegalovirus. Correlated functional status among segregating V segments might reflect linkage disequilibrium, but an unknown experimental factor could not be ruled out. In a later genetic analysis, fewer N-insertions in productive TCRs were reported among donors in an Asian-associated ancestry cluster than the approximately 670-donor mean. Assigning TCR associations to individual alleles was difficult when HLA alleles, especially DR and DQ, strongly co-occurred. CMV serostatus was the only immune exposure information available for the cohort. A later analysis associated about 17,000 TCR beta sequences with specific HLA alleles at a false discovery rate of 0.05. Because counts were too low, some 17 rarely observed V segments, including chromosome 9 orphons, were excluded from the earlier analysis of some 590 of the donors. Cytomegalovirus status was reported to be diagnosed by the classifier with high specificity and sensitivity in both the original and validation cohorts. Most TCR sequences were seen in very few donors, while some public TCRs were found in many individuals. Several of the top co-occurrence clusters appeared to be linked to parvovirus B19, influenza, CMV and Epstein-Barr virus, according to a later analysis. V-gene and J-gene trimming of TCR beta chains was associated with a missense DCLRE1C variant in a later genetic analysis, and the association was replicated in an independent cohort. In a later analysis, HLA-associated TCR beta chains were found to be more clonally expanded and to have lower generation probabilities than equally common non-associated chains. The cohort was sequenced for TCR beta chains only, and without alpha or paired-chain data the features that could be detected were limited. Most CMV-associated TCR beta chains appeared to be HLA-restricted in a later analysis, and the HLA associations seemed to be driven largely by CMV exposure. A further reported finding was that TCR beta sequences accurately predicted the HLA-A and HLA-B alleles for most subjects in the first cohort. Because HLA typing was missing for some donors at each locus, association tests included only the typed subset. A later analysis found that TCR association rates varied across HLA loci, with DRB1 alleles showing the most associated TCRs and HLA-C alleles the fewest. A group of highly shared sequence variants was considered likely to be a technical artifact of the sequencing pipeline. It was suggested by the authors that the approach could potentially be generalized to other disease states and immunological phenotypes. In an earlier analysis of some 550 of the donors, most TCR beta V segments were observed in productive rearrangements about 87% or about 30% of the time, broadly matching IMGT annotations. In vitro tests confirmed that three of the cytomegalovirus-associated TCR beta chains recognize cytomegalovirus antigens. Presence/absence analyses assumed roughly uniform sequencing depth across donors, an assumption that may not hold.

Library preparation was by the immunoSEQ multiplex PCR assay. For the multiplex PCR, a mixture combining 60 forward primers for TCR Vbeta segments and 13 reverse primers for TCR Jbeta segments was used. A multiplex PCR assay on genomic DNA amplified the CDR3 region of rearranged TCR beta genes. Amplified TCR beta libraries were sequenced as 87-base-pair reads on the Illumina HiSeq System. Turning to the authors' computational methods: A later analysis tallied 75 million to 85 million unique TCR beta chains across the 666 repertoires, and roughly 11 million of those chains were shared by two or more donors. A nearest-neighbor algorithm error-corrected the raw reads and collapsed the reads into unique sequences, merging closely related sequences to remove PCR and sequencing errors. V, D and J gene segments were assigned by aligning CDR3 sequences to IMGT reference sequences. Each retained sequence needed at least a six-nucleotide match to both a V gene segment and a J gene segment. Rearrangements were called productive when the CDR3 lacked stop codons and stayed in frame with V and J; all others were non-productive. Following IMGT convention, CDR3 was defined as the stretch from the second conserved V-encoded cysteine to the conserved J-encoded phenylalanine. In an earlier analysis of around 540 of the donors, sequences lacking an unambiguous match to a single V gene segment were excluded. An earlier analysis of fewer than 750 of the donors called V segments functional above 56.7% productive rearrangements and segregating when the between-donor standard deviation exceeded 5%. A statistical classification framework was built for diagnosing cytomegalovirus status from the catalog of TCR beta chain sequences. In a later analysis, TCR nucleotide sequences were compared against IMGT/GENE-DB human TR gene sequences so that V and J genes could be assigned. Using the TCRdist pipeline, a later analysis assigned CDR3 sequences along with most-parsimonious VDJ recombination scenarios. In a later analysis, each TCR beta chain was defined by its CDR3 amino acid sequence together with its V-gene family, and reads without a unique V-gene family were excluded. As a way to deal with suspected cross-contamination and a sequencing artifact, a later analysis dropped 592 nucleotide sequences that were highly shared and had low generation probability. A later analysis calculated a clonal expansion index for each public chain from normalized within-repertoire ranks of inferred template counts. Generation probabilities in a later analysis came from a VDJ recombination model fitted to out-of-frame rearrangements, and those results were checked against IGoR. A later analysis scored TCR-TCR, TCR-HLA and TCR-CMV co-occurrence with hypergeometric tests, applying a repertoire-size bias correction to TCR pairs. In a later analysis, false discovery rates were estimated by permuting HLA or CMV assignments 20 times. In a later analysis, co-occurring TCRs were grouped using DBSCAN, and TCRdist sequence similarity was added for clustering within HLA-allele-positive subsets. Repertoires with fewer than 30,000 or more than 120,000 public chains were left out of co-occurrence clustering, as were five repertoires with anomalous nucleotide sharing. TCRdb took over this immuneACCESS table, retaining in-frame rearrangements with V and J assigned. Such tables are incomplete; in checked studies, under half of the missing clones stem from an unresolved V gene, and the remainder is unexplained. V and J calls and clone size come straight from that table; D and trimming were deduced from the DNA. Counted in this sample were around 93,000 clones; 78% of them appeared once. Roughly 3% of the sample rests with the top ten.

The specimen sequenced was PBMCs. The clonotype comes from a woman in her thirties or forties in good health and CMV-seronegative.

The CDR3 corresponds to CASRDRGRDTQYF. The DNA sequence reads TGTGCCAGCAGAGACAGGGGCAGAGATACGCAGTATTTT. The receptor chain draws on TRBV6-5 and TRBJ2-3; TRBD1 agrees with 8 junctional bases. The germline V gene provides CDR1 MNHEY and CDR2 SVGAGI. Trimming accounts for 6 bases at V and 5 bases at J, while the number of junction bases matched to no gene is 4. From the cysteine up to the phenylalanine, the CDR3 has a length of 13 residues. Just CDR3 DNA is preserved here, 39 bases in frame from base 1.